The sequence of this T cell receptor beta chain was determined in a study of shared clonotypes between healthy human individuals. About the study: Three CD4 naive, three CD4 memory, two CD8 naive and one CD8 memory plate were used per donor.

Study-level findings and limits: Naive CD4 clonotypes overlapped across a few donors at about 5.2%. Relative to clonotypes present in all four donors, those not shared had lower generation probabilities.

This table comes from immunoSEQ multiplex PCR, and its TCRdb copy is limited to in-frame clones, with some not included. The sample contains about 2.4 million clones, over 85% of which appear only once. Concerning this clone: Its specificity is unknown.

CDR1 is MNHEY, CDR2 SMNVEV, per germline (reference sequence). Unmatched junction bases numbered 5, after V lost 5 bases and J lost 7 bases. The CDR3 extends over 13 amino acids. CD4+ cells were split into CD45RA+ naive and CD45RA-negative memory subsets. This TCR was sampled from a man in his late teens or twenties in good health. Some clones in this sample may be carry-over from other donors' samples. This chain joins TRBV27 and TRBJ1-5, with 7 bases fitting TRBD1. The specimen was naive CD4+ T cells from PBMCs. The subset is: CD45RA+ positively selected. CDR3 in DNA: TGTGCCAGCAGTAGGACAGGTCGACAGCCCCAGCATTTT. It specifies CASSRTGRQPQHF.